These 10 T cell receptor beta chains came from one sample sequenced in a study of human T cells and chemical hapten exposure. Time point described: pre-sensitization, week 0. The treatment: therapeutic diphenylcyclopropenone sensitization with weekly scalp DPC. TCRdb called the RACE reads again in MiXCR, with one record for every CDR3 protein. Of 300,000 to 400,000 distinct CDR3 sequences in the sample, less than 6.5% were seen once. The starting material was whole blood, obtained in connection with sensitization to the hapten diphenylcyclopropenone (DPC). These receptors were obtained from a woman aged 50 to 60 with alopecia areata. Some clones in this sample may be carry-over from other donors' samples.

This clonotype was seen at least ten times. The rearrangement uses TRBV4-3 and TRBJ2-7; D is ambiguous. V was clipped by 3 bases and J by 3 bases, with 12 bases between them. The CDR3 loop spans 14 amino acids. The germline gives CDR1 LGHNA, CDR2 YSLEER. Written as DNA, the CDR3 is TGCGCCAGCAGCCAGGCTAGGGCCGGCTACGAGCAGTACTTC. This encodes CASSQARAGYEQYF.

This clonotype has at least ten counts. The chain uses TRBV30 and TRBJ1-5, with 12 bases fitting TRBD1. The CDR3 length is 15 residues. CDR1 is GTSNPN, CDR2 SVGIG, per germline (reference sequence). The V and J ends lost 3 bases and 6 bases, in that order; junction bases with no gene match: 6. CDR3 coding DNA: TGTGCCTGGAGCCCGGGACAGGGGGCGGGTCAGCCCCAGCATTTT. Translating gives CAWSPGQGAGQPQHF.

The chain employs TRBV9 and TRBJ1-6, with unresolved D. CDR3 length: 15 amino acids. V was trimmed by 0 bases and J by 8 bases, leaving 12 bases between them. Germline V CDR1 and CDR2: SGDLS, YYNGEE. Here the CDR3 reads CASSVAADPDSPLHF. CDR3 DNA: TGTGCCAGCAGCGTAGCGGCGGACCCCGATTCACCCCTCCACTTT.

This clonotype was seen many times. The rearrangement joins TRBV29-1 to TRBJ1-2; 10 bases map to TRBD1. After removal of 6 bases from V and 6 bases from J, the junction contained 10 bases not matched to a gene. This CDR3 region has 14 residues. Germline CDR1 SQVTM, CDR2 ANQGSEA. The CDR3 nucleotides are TGCAGCGTCGATGACAGGGGGCGCCTAAATGGCTACACCTTC. Translation: CSVDDRGRLNGYTF.

The chain carries TRBV28 and TRBJ2-3; 9 positions match TRBD2. V was clipped by 3 bases and J by 4 bases; unmatched bases: 5. Germline lookup yields CDR1 MDHEN and CDR2 SYDVKM. CDR3 size: 15 residues. The CDR3 here is CASSLLIAGADTQYF. The CDR3 DNA reads as TGTGCCAGCAGTTTGTTGATAGCGGGAGCAGATACGCAGTATTTT.

This chain connects TRBV4-2 to TRBJ1-2; tentatively, D is TRBD1 (5 bases). Germline V gene lookup returns CDR1 LGHNA and CDR2 YNFKEQ. CDR3 size: 14 residues. The V gene lost 0 bases and the J gene lost 14 bases, with 19 bases spanning the gap. CDR3 bases: TGTGCCAGCAGCCAAGATCCCGCAGGGCGCGGGCTGACCTTC. This gives the protein CASSQDPAGRGLTF.

This clonotype came up many times. The genes are TRBV29-1 and TRBJ1-4; D not resolved. Trimming took 0 bases from V and 8 from J, leaving 10 bases between them. The germline CDR1 and CDR2 sequences are SQVTM and ANQGSEA. This CDR3 region has 13 residues. This CDR3 reads CSVEDGREEKLFF. The CDR3 coding sequence is TGCAGCGTTGAAGATGGGAGGGAGGAAAAACTGTTTTTT.

This clonotype was counted at least ten times. The chain carries TRBV5-1 and TRBJ2-3; 12 nucleotides agree with TRBD2. Germline CDR1 SGHRS, CDR2 YFSETQ. The CDR3 totals 17 residues. The V gene end was trimmed by 4 bases and the J gene end by 4 bases; junction bases not matched to a gene: 10. For the CDR3, the DNA is TGCGCCAGCAGCCCCGACGGACTAGCGGGACGATCAGATACGCAGTATTTT. Amino acid sequence: CASSPDGLAGRSDTQYF.

This clonotype occurred a few times. The DNA of the CDR3 is TGTGCCAGCAGCTTGACCGACAGAAACTATGGCTACACCTTC. This codes for CASSLTDRNYGYTF. This chain connects TRBV5-6 to TRBJ1-2; weak D call: TRBD1 (5 bases). Germline CDR1 SGHDT, CDR2 YYEEEE. This CDR3 region has 14 residues. V lost 1 base, J lost 2 bases, and 9 bases lay in between.

This clonotype was detected only a few times. The chain recombines TRBV28 with TRBJ1-5; D remains ambiguous. In germline, CDR1 is MDHEN, CDR2 SYDVKM. V was cut by 8 bases and J by 0 bases, with 11 bases left in between. This CDR3 has 14 residues. The CDR3 loop reads CASSDGVSNQPQHF. CDR3 in DNA: TGTGCCAGCTCGGACGGGGTTAGCAATCAGCCCCAGCATTTT.